This TCR delta chain was sequenced for a study of gamma-delta chains in newborns, infants, children. Study-level information: Innate gammadelta T cells reportedly expand polyclonally right after birth, driven by microbial exposure, per the title.

TCRdb re-processed the reads using CATT. This table holds 2,500 to 3,500 delta-chain clones, about 45% found once. As concerns this clone: One base separates it from a far larger clone, so it is likely a read error.

The CDR3 runs to 15 residues. The germline V gene encodes CDR1 TSWWSYY and CDR2 QGS. This TCR was sampled from a child who received the measles vaccine. The genes are TRDV1 and TRDJ1; TRDD3 might be the D (5 bases). Sequencing was performed on blood, taken at baseline. The CDR3: CALGEAPWDTDRLIF. CDR3 nucleotide sequence: TGTGCTCTTGGGGAAGCGCCCTGGGACACCGATAGACTCATCTTT.